These T cell receptor beta chains were read from a single sample in a study of beta chain features in type 1 diabetes. The assay was immunoSEQ multiplex PCR, and TCRdb's table has in-frame clones only and misses some. The sample contains some 44,000 clones, about 66% of which appear only once. The sample consisted of Tregs from blood. These receptors were obtained from a woman aged 18 to 35 with type 1 diabetes. The CDR3 runs from the conserved cysteine through the conserved F or W. Each record gives: J gene, V gene, D gene, clone size, CDR3 protein, CDR3 DNA. D genes are given only for firm matches. Clone size is stated in some rows and not others, as once, few, many or a class when expanded.

TRBJ2-1	TRBV5-1	-	once	CASSLITGEQFF	TGCGCCAGCAGCTTGATCACGGGTGAGCAGTTCTTC
TRBJ1-1	TRBV9	TRBD1	-	CASSVFSTGWTEAFF	TGTGCCAGCAGCGTATTCTCGACAGGGTGGACTGAAGCTTTCTTT
TRBJ2-1	TRBV7-2	-	-	CASSLITDEQFF	TGTGCCAGCAGCTTAATTACTGATGAGCAGTTCTTC
TRBJ2-1	TRBV7-9	-	once	CASSSRSQGTYNEQFF	TGTGCCAGCAGTTCAAGGTCGCAGGGGACCTACAATGAGCAGTTCTTC
TRBJ2-1	TRBV7-2	-	-	CASSLGTSWEQFF	TGTGCCAGCAGCTTAGGAACTAGTTGGGAGCAGTTCTTC
TRBJ2-7	TRBV6-5	TRBD2	-	CASSPSGGIDYEQYF	TGTGCCAGCAGCCCTAGCGGGGGGATCGACTACGAGCAGTACTTC
TRBJ2-1	TRBV7-9	TRBD2	-	CASSLMRAGGGYNEQFF	TGTGCCAGCAGCCTCATGCGTGCGGGAGGAGGCTACAATGAGCAGTTCTTC
TRBJ2-1	TRBV5-1	-	-	CASSQGSYNEQFF	TGCGCCAGCAGCCAGGGGTCCTACAATGAGCAGTTCTTC
TRBJ1-2	TRBV7-2	-	-	CASSLNGWGYKTGYTF	TGTGCCAGCAGCTTAAATGGGTGGGGCTACAAGACTGGCTACACCTTC
TRBJ2-6	TRBV9	-	few	CASSPSGANVLTF	TGTGCCAGCAGCCCCTCCGGGGCCAACGTCCTGACTTTC
TRBJ2-3	TRBV7-9	-	once	CASTLTDTQYF	TGTGCCAGCACACTCACAGATACGCAGTATTTT
TRBJ1-6	TRBV5-4	-	-	CASSRAGGDSPLHF	TGTGCCAGCAGCCGGGCGGGGGGTGATTCACCCCTCCACTTT
TRBJ2-2	TRBV5-1	TRBD2	-	CASSPGGGASTGELFF	TGCGCCAGCAGCCCTGGCGGGGGGGCTAGCACCGGGGAGCTGTTTTTT